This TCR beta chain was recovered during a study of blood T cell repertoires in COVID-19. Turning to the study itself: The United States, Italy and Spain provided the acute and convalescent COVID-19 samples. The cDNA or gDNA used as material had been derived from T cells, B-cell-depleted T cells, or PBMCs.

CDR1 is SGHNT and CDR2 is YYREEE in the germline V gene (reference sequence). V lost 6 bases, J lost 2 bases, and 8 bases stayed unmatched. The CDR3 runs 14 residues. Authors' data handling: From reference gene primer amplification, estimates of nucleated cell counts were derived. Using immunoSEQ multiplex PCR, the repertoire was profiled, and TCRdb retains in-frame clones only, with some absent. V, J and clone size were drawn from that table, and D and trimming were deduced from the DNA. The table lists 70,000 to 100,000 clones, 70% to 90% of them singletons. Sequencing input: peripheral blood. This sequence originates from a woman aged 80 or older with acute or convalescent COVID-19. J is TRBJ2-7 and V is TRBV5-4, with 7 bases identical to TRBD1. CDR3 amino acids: CASNPPDRTYEQYF. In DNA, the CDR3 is TGTGCCAGCAACCCACCGGACAGGACCTACGAGCAGTACTTC.